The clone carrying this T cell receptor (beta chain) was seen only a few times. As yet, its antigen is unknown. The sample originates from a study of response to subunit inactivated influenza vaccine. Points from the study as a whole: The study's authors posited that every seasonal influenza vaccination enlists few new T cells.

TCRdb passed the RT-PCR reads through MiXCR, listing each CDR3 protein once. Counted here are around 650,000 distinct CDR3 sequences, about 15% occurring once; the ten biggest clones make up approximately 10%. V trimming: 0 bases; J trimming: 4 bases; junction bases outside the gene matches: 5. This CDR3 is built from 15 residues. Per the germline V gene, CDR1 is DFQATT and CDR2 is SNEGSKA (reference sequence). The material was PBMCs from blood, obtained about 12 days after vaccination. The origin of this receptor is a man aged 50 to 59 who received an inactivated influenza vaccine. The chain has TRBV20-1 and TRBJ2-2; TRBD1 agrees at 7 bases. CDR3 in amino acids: CSAREGQRVTGELFF. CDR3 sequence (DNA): TGCAGTGCTAGAGAGGGACAGCGCGTCACCGGGGAGCTGTTTTTT.